The source of this TCR beta chain is a study of regulatory T cells in long-lasting Graves disease. Germline loops: CDR1 MNHEY, CDR2 SMNVEV (reference sequence). The V and J ends lost 7 bases and 0 bases respectively, with 13 bases between them. CDR3 size: 14 residues. Time point meaning: persistent/refractory GD, antithyroid drugs over 5 years with positive TRAb. PBMC RNA served as the TCR library source. This clonotype was counted only a few times. Combining iRepertoire HTBI primers with Arm-PCR of CDR3 regions, the authors built TCR beta libraries. TCRdb reprocessed the multiplex PCR reads via MiXCR and lists one record per CDR3 protein. The sample yields fewer than 450,000 distinct CDR3 sequences, around 21% seen once.

The receptor was isolated from a female donor with Graves disease. The chain uses TRBV27 and TRBJ2-7; no definite D call. The source material was peripheral blood mononuclear cells (PBMCs), sampled when the disease was refractory, from a patient treated with antithyroid drugs. The CDR3 here is CASMQTPSSYEQYF. The CDR3 bases are TGTGCCAGCATGCAGACACCGAGCTCCTACGAGCAGTACTTC.